This T cell receptor beta chain was identified in a study of blood T cells in healthy people across ages. The CDR3 has 14 residues. CDR1 SEHNR and CDR2 FQNEAQ come from the germline V gene (reference sequence). The V end lost 7 bases, the J end lost 6 bases, and 16 bases lay between the germline ends. Using a J-beta primer mix together with a sample-barcoded 5' primer, a second PCR was run for about 6 to 12 cycles. TCRdb ran MiXCR on the 5' RACE reads and lists one entry per CDR3 protein. Of 1.5 million to 2 million distinct CDR3 sequences in the sample, about 39% were seen once. The V gene is TRBV7-9, the J gene TRBJ1-3; tentatively, D is TRBD1 (6 bases). The sequenced sample was blood. The clonotype was recovered from a human donor in good health. The CDR3 DNA reads as TGTGCCAGCAACATAGGAGGGGGAGAAAACACCATATATTTT. Its protein is CASNIGGGENTIYF.